This TCR beta chain was observed in a study of radiation and T cells in renal cell carcinoma. The table came from immunoSEQ multiplex PCR; TCRdb's copy has only in-frame clones and leaves some out. The sample shows 120,000 to 150,000 clones, roughly 85% of them seen only once. The sample's time point: baseline pretreatment blood. Treatment meaning: 15 Gy SBRT to primary tumor, nephrectomy 4 weeks later. Germline CDR1 reads MNHNY; CDR2 reads SVGAGI (reference sequence). V dropped 1 base and J dropped 0 bases, with 13 bases sitting between them. The CDR3 runs to 16 residues. The sample holds one count of this clone.

This rearrangement joins TRBV6-6 to TRBJ2-7; no firm D call. This receptor was identified in a woman aged 45-65 years with renal cell carcinoma. The material was blood, obtained from a patient whose treatment included radiotherapy and nephrectomy. The CDR3 DNA follows: TGTGCCAGCAGTTACTTAGCCAGGTTAAGCTCCTACGAGCAGTACTTC. This sequence encodes CASSYLARLSSYEQYF.